These T cell receptor beta chains were read from a single sample in a study of blood T cell repertoires in COVID-19. TCRdb's table, derived via immunoSEQ multiplex PCR, lists solely in-frame clones and lacks some. The sample shows about 150,000 clones, around 80% of them seen only once. Sequencing used PBMCs or T cells enriched from blood (not recorded which). These receptor sequences come from a woman aged 45-59 years who had recovered from COVID-19. The CDR3 runs from the conserved cysteine through the conserved F or W. A D gene is named only where the DNA matches it firmly. A clone size is listed for some rows: how often the clone was seen (once, few, many), or a class if it is expanded.

j_call v_call clone_size cdr3_length d_call cdr3_nt cdr3_aa
TRBJ1-2 TRBV12-3/TRBV12-4 - 13 - TGTGCCAGCAGTTCCCAGGGCTCGGGCCGCTACACCTTC CASSSQGSGRYTF
TRBJ2-3 TRBV5-5 - 14 - TGTGCCAGCAGCCCCACAGGAGTCACAGATACGCAGTATTTT CASSPTGVTDTQYF
TRBJ2-1 TRBV7-2 - 15 TRBD2 TGTGCCAGCAGCAAGAGGGGGACTAGCGTCAATGAGCAGTTCTTC CASSKRGTSVNEQFF
TRBJ2-7 TRBV5-4 - 16 - TGTGCCAGCAGCTTGGCCGGGGGACGGAGCTCCTACGAGCAGTACTTC CASSLAGGRSSYEQYF
TRBJ2-2 TRBV4-2 - 13 - TGTGCCAGCAGCCAAGTGTTCGGGGGGGAGCTGTTTTTT CASSQVFGGELFF
TRBJ1-1 TRBV2 - 13 - TGTGCCAGCGGAGTACAGGTGAACACTGAAGCTTTCTTT CASGVQVNTEAFF
TRBJ1-6 TRBV2 - 15 - TGTGCCAGCAGTGTAGGCGGCAGAAATAATTCACCCCTCCACTTT CASSVGGRNNSPLHF
TRBJ1-1 TRBV19 - 14 - TGTGCCAGTAGTATAGGGGGGCTGAACACTGAAGCTTTCTTT CASSIGGLNTEAFF
TRBJ1-1 TRBV29-1 - 15 - TGCAGCGTAGGTACCCGACGGGAAATGAACACTGAAGCTTTCTTT CSVGTRREMNTEAFF
TRBJ1-6 TRBV11-2 - 16 TRBD1 TGTGCCAGCAGCTCCACAGAAGACAGGGGTAGGGCACCCCTCCACTTT CASSSTEDRGRAPLHF
TRBJ1-5 TRBV28 - 15 TRBD1 TGTGCCAGCAGTTTATTACAGGGGATTAATCAGCCCCAGCATTTT CASSLLQGINQPQHF
TRBJ1-1 TRBV5-8 few 14 - TGTGCCAGCAGCTTGGCGGGGGAAGGCACTGAAGCTTTCTTT CASSLAGEGTEAFF
TRBJ1-4 TRBV7-2 - 14 TRBD1 TGTGCCAGCAGCCCGGGACAGCTTAATGAAAAACTGTTTTTT CASSPGQLNEKLFF
TRBJ1-2 TRBV28 - 10 - TGTGCCACCGAGTCGGTTGGCTACACCTTC CATESVGYTF
TRBJ1-1 TRBV5-1 - 11 TRBD1 TGCGCCAGCAGCGGGGACAGGGAAGCTTTCTTT CASSGDREAFF
TRBJ1-5 TRBV21-1 - 16 - TGTGCCAGCAGCAAACGGGACAGGGGCGGCTATCAGCCCCAGCATTTT CASSKRDRGGYQPQHF
TRBJ2-7 TRBV6-1 - 15 TRBD1 TGTGCCAGCAGTGATAGGGGGCTTAACTCCTACGAGCAGTACTTC CASSDRGLNSYEQYF
TRBJ2-2 TRBV12-3/TRBV12-4 - 12 - TGTGCCAGCAGTTTACAGGCCGGGGAGCTGTTTTTT CASSLQAGELFF
TRBJ1-4 TRBV10-3 - 15 TRBD1 TGTGCCATCAGTGAGGGGGGACAGGGGAATGAAAAACTGTTTTTT CAISEGGQGNEKLFF
TRBJ2-7 TRBV9 once 14 TRBD2 TGTGCCAGCAGCGTAGGCGGGGGGGGCTACGAGCAGTACTTC CASSVGGGGYEQYF
TRBJ2-1 TRBV6-6 - 15 TRBD2 TGTGCCAGCAGCCCCGGACTAGCGGGGGGTAATGAGCAGTTCTTC CASSPGLAGGNEQFF
TRBJ1-2 TRBV6-5 - 14 - TGTGCCAGCAGTTATTTTGGGCCAGCCTATGGCTACACCTTC CASSYFGPAYGYTF
TRBJ2-1 TRBV18 - 11 - TGTGCCAGCTCACCAGTAAATGAGCAGTTCTTC CASSPVNEQFF
TRBJ1-4 TRBV12-5 - 16 TRBD1 TGTGCTAGTGGTCCCTCAGGGGGCCACCTTAATGAAAAACTGTTTTTT CASGPSGGHLNEKLFF
TRBJ2-3 TRBV4-1 - 17 - TGCGCCAGCAGCCAAGATATTGGCAGGGGTCGGCAAGATACGCAGTATTTT CASSQDIGRGRQDTQYF
TRBJ2-7 TRBV29-1 - 16 - TGCAGCGTCGCCAACCCCGGAACAGGGATTGGGCGCGAGCAGTACTTC CSVANPGTGIGREQYF
TRBJ2-1 TRBV20-1 - 11 - TGCAGTGCTCTAAACTTCAATGAGCAGTTCTTC CSALNFNEQFF
TRBJ2-3 TRBV7-2 - 15 TRBD1 TGTGCCAGCAGCCGCGACAGGGGCGATTCGGATACGCAGTATTTT CASSRDRGDSDTQYF
TRBJ2-3 TRBV7-6 - 17 TRBD2 TGTGCCAGCAGCTCTAGACTCCAAGCGGGAGGCCCAGATACGCAGTATTTT CASSSRLQAGGPDTQYF
TRBJ1-3 TRBV6-6 once 16 - TGTGCCAGCAGTACGACCGAGCGGATCTCTGGAAACACCATATATTTT CASSTTERISGNTIYF
TRBJ2-7 TRBV24-1 few 13 - TGTGCCACCAGTGCCGGGGACTCCTACGAGCAGTACTTC CATSAGDSYEQYF